This passage covers 25 T cell receptor beta chains from one sample sequenced in a study of CD8 T cells in Susac syndrome. An input of roughly 0.5 to 1 ug of RNA was subjected to reverse transcription using random hexamers. Using its own MiXCR run on the immunoSEQ multiplex PCR reads, TCRdb lists one record per CDR3 protein. The table has around 170,000 distinct CDR3 sequences, nearly 97% seen once; the top ten hold approximately 0.089%. Sequencing was performed on CD4+ T cells from PBMCs. The receptors originated from a human donor with Susac syndrome.

The J gene is TRBJ2-3, the V gene TRBV5-6; 9 nucleotides match TRBD1. The CDR3 sequence is 16 residues long. With V trimmed by 4 bases and J by 2 bases, 8 bases remained unmatched. Germline V gene data show CDR1 as SGHDT and CDR2 as YYEEEE. The CDR3 reads CASSAGQGASTDTQYF. CDR3 coding DNA: TGTGCCAGCAGCGCGGGACAGGGAGCGTCCACAGATACGCAGTATTTT.

This chain joins TRBV30 and TRBJ1-2; D gene uncertain. V shed 2 bases and J shed 6 bases, with 4 bases lying between them. This CDR3 comprises 10 residues. Germline CDR1 GTSNPN, CDR2 SVGIG (reference sequence). The DNA for the CDR3 is TGTGCCTGGAGTCAGGATGGCTACACCTTC. It codes for CAWSQDGYTF.

The chain combines TRBV29-1 with TRBJ1-2, with TRBD1 identical over 8 bases. In germline, CDR1 is SQVTM, CDR2 ANQGSEA. Trimming took 7 bases from V and 5 from J; bases not matched to a gene: 6. The CDR3 spans 12 residues. The CDR3: CSASGQAYGYTF. In DNA form, the CDR3 reads TGCAGCGCTTCGGGACAGGCATATGGCTACACCTTC.

The genes are TRBV20-1 and TRBJ2-1, with 8 bases fitting TRBD2. The J segment lost 5 bases and the V segment lost 7 bases, leaving 7 bases of the junction unmatched. The CDR3 sequence is 13 residues long. The germline CDR1 and CDR2 sequences are DFQATT and SNEGSKA (reference sequence). The DNA of the CDR3 is TGCAGTGTCACGGGGACTAGGAACAATGAGCAGTTCTTC. Its protein product is CSVTGTRNNEQFF.

V usage is TRBV30 and J usage is TRBJ2-7; 7 nucleotides line up with TRBD2. The V segment lost 0 bases and the J segment 0 bases; nucleotides outside the gene matches: 2. CDR1 GTSNPN and CDR2 SVGIG come from the germline V gene (reference sequence). This CDR3 is built from 14 residues. This CDR3 is CAWSVGGGSYEQYF. The CDR3 coding sequence is TGTGCCTGGAGTGTGGGCGGGGGCTCCTACGAGCAGTACTTC.

Comment on this clonotype: One end of the junction fails to match germline, which may point to a read error. CDR3 DNA: TGTGCCAGCAGTTTAGCTAGCGGCTTTCAAGGGACCCAGTACTTC. This encodes CASSLASGFQGTQYF. The rearrangement joins TRBV12-3 or TRBV12-4 to TRBJ2-5, with D maybe TRBD2 (6 bases). The CDR3 consists of 15 residues.

The rearrangement joins TRBV29-1 to TRBJ1-2; D not certain. Germline V gene sequence: CDR1 SQVTM, CDR2 ANQGSEA. V was clipped by 5 bases and J by 7 bases, with 11 bases between them. The CDR3 consists of 11 residues. CDR3 protein: CSVYEGGGYTF. The CDR3 DNA reads TGCAGCGTTTACGAGGGAGGTGGCTACACCTTC.

The J gene is TRBJ2-7, the V gene TRBV29-1; no clear D gene. In germline, CDR1 is SQVTM, CDR2 ANQGSEA. V was shortened by 6 bases and J by 4 bases, with 16 bases between the two germline ends. The CDR3 is 13 residues long. DNA for the CDR3: TGCAGCGTAAGTAAGACGGCTACATACGAGCAGTACTTC. As protein: CSVSKTATYEQYF.

This rearrangement joins TRBV7-2 to TRBJ2-1, with 9 bases lining up with TRBD1. Germline trimming cut 5 bases from V and 9 bases from J; bases unmatched to any gene: 11. The germline gives CDR1 SGHTA, CDR2 FQGNSA. The length of the CDR3 is 15 residues. This CDR3 is CASSPGQGLFGEQFF. The CDR3 DNA follows: TGTGCCAGCAGCCCCGGACAGGGGTTGTTTGGTGAGCAGTTCTTC.

V gene TRBV5-6 combines with J gene TRBJ1-6, with TRBD1 matching over 8 bases. Germline V gene sequence: CDR1 SGHDT, CDR2 YYEEEE. CDR3 length: 15 amino acids. J was trimmed by 5 bases and V by 4 bases; bases with no gene match: 5. The CDR3 loop is CASSRRTGNNSPLHF. The CDR3 DNA reads TGTGCCAGCAGCCGAAGGACAGGGAATAATTCACCCCTCCACTTT.

The CDR3, as DNA: TGCAGTGCATGGACTAGCGTTGAGACCCAGTACTTC. Its protein product is CSAWTSVETQYF. This rearrangement joins TRBV20-1 to TRBJ2-5, with TRBD2 identical over 9 bases. Trimming at V came to 6 bases and at J to 5 bases, leaving 4 bases not matched to a gene. The germline CDR1 and CDR2 sequences are DFQATT and SNEGSKA (reference sequence). This CDR3 contains 12 residues.

The rearrangement links TRBV27 to TRBJ1-1; D unclear. V was clipped by 3 bases and J by 1 base, with 6 bases between them. Germline V gives CDR1 MNHEY, CDR2 SMNVEV (reference sequence). The CDR3 has 13 residues. The CDR3 reads CASSFFRNTEAFF. The CDR3 DNA reads TGTGCCAGCAGTTTCTTCCGGAACACTGAAGCTTTCTTT.

This chain joins TRBV3-1 and TRBJ2-1; D perhaps matches TRBD1 (5 bases). From germline, CDR1 is LGHDT and CDR2 YNNKEL (reference sequence). Trimming took off 0 bases at V and 4 bases at J, with 7 bases between the two ends. The CDR3 covers 14 residues. This chain's CDR3 is CASSQDRQYNEQFF. The CDR3 DNA follows: TGTGCCAGCAGCCAAGATCGACAGTACAATGAGCAGTTCTTC.

CDR3 nucleotides: TGTGCCAGCAGCGTAGAAGTCAACCCCAACTCAGATACGCAGTATTTT. Translated, it gives CASSVEVNPNSDTQYF. The V gene is TRBV9, the J gene TRBJ2-3, with D unresolved. CDR1 is SGDLS, CDR2 YYNGEE, per germline. This CDR3 has 16 residues. V gave up 0 bases and J gave up 4 bases, with 15 bases separating them.

A note on this clonotype: The germline gene is not matched at one end of the junction; a read error may be the cause. The rearrangement joins TRBV5-4 to TRBJ1-5; no firm D call. This CDR3 spans 17 amino acids. Germline CDR1 reads SGHNT; CDR2 reads YYREEE (reference sequence). CDR3 nucleotide sequence: TGTGCCAGCAGCCTACCTCTGTTGTTGGAGTCTAATCGGCCCCAGCATTTT. This gives the protein CASSLPLLLESNRPQHF.

V gene TRBV10-3 combines with J gene TRBJ1-1, with D possibly TRBD1 on 6 matching bases. CDR3 length: 14 residues. V lost 6 bases to trimming and J lost 7 bases, with 18 bases between them. Per the germline V gene, CDR1 is ENHRY and CDR2 is SYGVKD. The CDR3 here is CAISRYLGQSEAFF. For the CDR3, the DNA is TGTGCCATCAGCCGATACCTAGGACAGAGTGAAGCTTTCTTT.

The CDR3 protein is CASSPSGPQGEALHF. CDR3 coding DNA: TGTGCCAGCAGCCCCTCGGGACCGCAGGGAGAGGCCCTCCACTTT. This chain connects TRBV9 to TRBJ1-6, with a tentative D call TRBD1 (5 bases). Deletions cut 4 bases from V and 14 bases from J, with 22 bases between. This CDR3 contains 15 residues. Germline lookup yields CDR1 SGDLS and CDR2 YYNGEE.

This chain connects TRBV29-1 to TRBJ2-2; 8 bases are a match to TRBD2. Germline V lookup: CDR1 SQVTM, CDR2 ANQGSEA. The CDR3 runs to 15 residues. V was clipped by 7 bases and J by 3 bases; unmatched bases: 10. As DNA, the CDR3 is TGCAGCGCGGGCGCCGGGGGGGCGTACACCGGGGAGCTGTTTTTT. Its translation is CSAGAGGAYTGELFF.

V usage is TRBV20-1 and J usage is TRBJ2-1; TRBD2 agrees at 9 bases. Trimming at V came to 3 bases and at J to 2 bases, leaving 5 bases not matched to a gene. The CDR3 totals 15 residues. CDR1 DFQATT and CDR2 SNEGSKA come from the germline V gene (reference sequence). As DNA, the CDR3 is TGCAGTGCTAGCGAGCTAGCGGGACCCTACAATGAGCAGTTCTTC. Translated, it gives CSASELAGPYNEQFF.

V and J are TRBV7-3 and TRBJ2-7, with TRBD2 identical over 7 bases. The length of the CDR3 is 16 residues. Germline loops: CDR1 SGHTA, CDR2 FQGTGA. V lost 0 bases, J lost 5 bases, and 10 bases stayed unmatched. CDR3 sequence reads: CASSLTPSGLLNEQYF. The CDR3 DNA reads TGTGCCAGCAGCTTAACGCCTAGCGGACTCCTGAACGAGCAGTACTTC.

The V gene is TRBV7-6, the J gene TRBJ2-5; D not certain. V dropped 8 bases and J dropped 1 base, with 8 bases sitting between them. The CDR3 runs to 12 residues. Per germline, CDR1 SGHVS and CDR2 FNYEAQ. CDR3 sequence (DNA): TGTGCCAGCCGATCCGGCCAAGAGACCCAGTACTTC. It codes for CASRSGQETQYF.

This chain joins TRBV7-3 and TRBJ2-1; 9 bases are shared with TRBD1. From germline, CDR1 is SGHTA and CDR2 FQGTGA. V was pared by 5 bases and J by 8 bases, with 7 bases of the junction left unmatched. The CDR3 has 14 residues. CDR3 nucleotides: TGTGCCAGCAGCATAGGACAGGGGAGGTATGAGCAGTTCTTC. Amino acid sequence: CASSIGQGRYEQFF.

The gene calls are TRBV29-1 and TRBJ1-2, with 7 bases lining up with TRBD1. The J segment lost 0 bases and the V segment lost 3 bases, leaving 4 bases of the junction unmatched. This CDR3 comprises 14 residues. Looked up from germline, CDR1 is SQVTM and CDR2 is ANQGSEA. CDR3 nucleotide sequence: TGCAGCGTTGAGGGACAGAAGGCTAACTATGGCTACACCTTC. Protein sequence: CSVEGQKANYGYTF.

The chain combines TRBV18 with TRBJ1-5; TRBD1 is a possible D gene (6 bases). CDR1 is KGHSH, CDR2 LQKENI, per germline. V gave up 1 base and J gave up 5 bases, with 12 bases separating them. The CDR3 is 15 amino acids. Here the CDR3 reads CASSPQQGGDQPQHF. In DNA form, the CDR3 reads TGTGCCAGCTCACCACAACAGGGCGGTGATCAGCCCCAGCATTTT.

The rearrangement uses TRBV4-1 and TRBJ1-4; 7 positions agree with TRBD1. The CDR3 has 15 amino acids. CDR1 and CDR2 (germline): MGHRA, YSYEKL. V lost 7 bases to trimming and J lost 4 bases; unmatched junction nucleotides: 9. The chain's CDR3 is CASTNLQGLNEKLFF. CDR3 DNA: TGCGCCAGCACGAACCTACAGGGGCTTAATGAAAAACTGTTTTTT.